Below are 10 T cell receptor beta chains sequenced from a single sample in a study of blood T cell repertoires in COVID-19. Method: immunoSEQ multiplex PCR; TCRdb's copy keeps in-frame clones and lacks some. Altogether some 140,000 clones are present, about 85% being singletons, with the ten largest covering approximately 0.63%. Sequenced material: peripheral blood. Receptor source: a man between 60 and 75 years old with COVID-19, enrolled during active disease.

This clone was counted once. The rearrangement joins TRBV9 to TRBJ1-5, with D possibly being TRBD1 (6 bases). The CDR3 spans 13 residues. V was cut by 7 bases and J by 3 bases, with 11 bases left in between. Looked up from germline, CDR1 is SGDLS and CDR2 is YYNGEE. The CDR3 sequence: CASSRDINQPQHF. In DNA form, the CDR3 reads TGTGCCAGCTCACGGGACATCAATCAGCCCCAGCATTTT.

The chain combines TRBV4-2 with TRBJ1-1; tentatively, D is TRBD1 (6 bases). This CDR3 is 15 amino acids long. Deletions cut 1 base from V and 4 bases from J, with 13 bases between. Germline V gene data show CDR1 as LGHNA and CDR2 as YNFKEQ. CDR3 nucleotides: TGTGCCAGCAGCCAAGCAGGGGTTTCGGGCACTGAAGCTTTCTTT. Encoded protein: CASSQAGVSGTEAFF.

The V call is TRBV7-9, the J call TRBJ2-2; 8 nucleotides agree with TRBD1. V was pared by 4 bases and J by 4 bases, with 5 bases of the junction left unmatched. The germline CDR1 and CDR2 sequences are SEHNR and FQNEAQ (reference sequence). This CDR3 region has 15 residues. The CDR3: CASSYAGTGTGELFF. In DNA, the CDR3 is TGTGCCAGCAGCTATGCCGGGACAGGCACCGGGGAGCTGTTTTTT.

The chain combines TRBV19 with TRBJ1-2, with TRBD1 identical over 8 bases. The CDR3 contains 13 residues. Germline V gene sequence: CDR1 LNHDA, CDR2 SQIVND (reference sequence). J was trimmed by 6 bases and V by 8 bases; bases with no gene match: 8. CDR3 in DNA: TGTGCCAGTTTTGACAGGGGATCGGATGGCTACACCTTC. Its translation is CASFDRGSDGYTF.

The chain has TRBV13 and TRBJ1-6, with 7 bases fitting TRBD1. V trimming: 4 bases; J trimming: 0 bases; junction bases outside the gene matches: 21. From germline, CDR1 is PRHDT and CDR2 FYEKMQ (reference sequence). CDR3 length: 22 residues. In DNA, the CDR3 is TGTGCCAGCAGCTCCGCCGGCTACAGGGGTCCCAGTTATAGCTCCTATAATTCACCCCTCCACTTT. This sequence encodes CASSSAGYRGPSYSSYNSPLHF.

The rearrangement links TRBV19 to TRBJ2-2; 7 nucleotides agree with TRBD1. Trimming cost V 4 bases and J 0 bases; bases outside gene matches: 5. Germline V gene lookup returns CDR1 LNHDA and CDR2 SQIVND (reference sequence). This CDR3 comprises 16 residues. Written as DNA, the CDR3 is TGTGCCAGTAGTACGGGACAGTTCGCGAACACCGGGGAGCTGTTTTTT. This sequence encodes CASSTGQFANTGELFF.

The chain links TRBV13 to TRBJ1-2; D remains ambiguous. Trimming pared 4 bases from V and 6 bases from J, leaving 6 bases between. Germline CDR1 PRHDT, CDR2 FYEKMQ (reference sequence). The CDR3 runs 11 residues. The CDR3 bases are TGTGCCAGCAGCTACTACAATGGCTACACCTTC. Translated, it gives CASSYYNGYTF.

V is TRBV18 and J is TRBJ1-5; D unresolved. V lost 1 base and J 2 bases, leaving 9 bases between the germline ends. The CDR3 length is 15 residues. CDR1 and CDR2 from the germline V gene are KGHSH and LQKENI. The CDR3 sequence: CASSPQWGGNQPQHF. The CDR3 DNA is TGTGCCAGCTCACCACAGTGGGGAGGCAATCAGCCCCAGCATTTT.

The chain links TRBV4-1 to TRBJ1-2; TRBD1 is a possible D gene (6 bases). The CDR3 is 13 residues long. From germline, CDR1 is MGHRA and CDR2 YSYEKL. The V end lost 4 bases, the J end lost 8 bases, and 14 bases lay between the germline ends. In DNA form, the CDR3 reads TGCGCCAGCAGCCCCACAGGGTCCCACGGCTACACCTTC. Translating it yields CASSPTGSHGYTF.

This chain connects TRBV7-2 to TRBJ2-5; TRBD2 agrees at 14 bases. The V segment lost 7 bases and the J segment 5 bases; nucleotides outside the gene matches: 9. Germline CDR1 and CDR2: SGHTA and FQGNSA. CDR3 length: 16 residues. This CDR3 reads CASTHGLAGGEETQYF. CDR3 nucleotides: TGTGCCAGCACCCACGGACTAGCGGGGGGAGAGGAGACCCAGTACTTC. Variable domain in full (rest from reference TRBV7-2 and TRBJ2-5): GAGVSQSPSNKVTEKGKDVELRCDPISGHTALYWYRQSLGQGLEFLIYFQGNSAPDKSGLPSDRFSAERTGGSVSTLTIQRTQQEDSAVYLCASTHGLAGGEETQYFGPGTRLLVL.